This TCR beta chain was retrieved from a study of T cell repertoires in cytomegalovirus infection. Study details: Peptides in the study included HLA-C-restricted and HLA-B-restricted CMV epitopes. Public TCR beta signatures indicated both CMV infection and matching HLA type.

On this clonotype: Its antigen is undetermined.

The germline V gene has CDR1 KGHDR and CDR2 SFDVKD. The CDR3 length is 15 residues. With 4 bases removed from V and 2 bases from J, the gap between germline ends came to 12 bases. TCRdb recomputed calls from the reads with MiXCR, one row per CDR3 protein. The sample lists about 310,000 distinct CDR3 sequences; 20% to 25% were seen once. The study's findings and limits: The cumulative frequency of public TCR beta families identified carriers of CMV plus the relevant HLA. Ex vivo, HLA-C-restricted CMV-specific TCR beta clonotypes prevailed over the rest of the response.

The rearrangement joins TRBV24-1 to TRBJ2-3; D call uncertain. The sequencing used cultured PBMCs, collected from culture after CMV antigen stimulation. The clonotype originates from a human donor in good health (CMV status not recorded). Some clones in this sample may be carry-over from other donors' samples. CDR3 amino acids: CATSDYTEPTDTQYF. For the CDR3, the DNA is TGTGCCACCAGTGACTACACCGAACCCACAGATACGCAGTATTTT.